Following are 17 T cell receptor beta chains from one sample sequenced in a study of T cells in Graves' hyperthyroidism and ophthalmopathy. The CDR3 regions of TCR beta were amplified from RNA transcripts. A first-round RT-PCR of the TCR CDR3 used the HTBI primer set. TCRdb re-called the multiplex PCR reads through MiXCR, storing one row per CDR3 protein. The repertoire holds hundreds of thousands of distinct CDR3 sequences, 15% to 20% seen once, with under 3.5% in the top ten. Material for sequencing was blood. These TCRs come from a woman in her thirties or forties with Graves' ophthalmopathy.

There are many counts of this clonotype. This chain uses TRBV11-2 with TRBJ2-5; D is uncertain. Germline V gene data show CDR1 as SGHAT and CDR2 as FQNNGV. The CDR3 totals 15 residues. Between the trimmed V and J ends, which lost 0 bases and 1 base, there was a span of 9 bases. This CDR3 is CASSLEHRPQETQYF. DNA for the CDR3: TGTGCCAGCAGCTTAGAACACCGTCCCCAAGAGACCCAGTACTTC.

This clonotype was picked up a small number of times. The V call is TRBV10-2, the J call TRBJ2-5; D may correspond to TRBD1 or TRBD2 (5 bases each). The CDR3 consists of 12 residues. Germline values: CDR1 WSHSY, CDR2 SAAADI. Trimming pared 8 bases from V and 4 bases from J, leaving 11 bases between. For the CDR3, the DNA is TGCGCCAGCGGGGACCTGGCAGAGACCCAGTACTTC. This sequence encodes CASGDLAETQYF.

This clonotype was recorded at least ten times. The chain uses TRBV18 and TRBJ2-1; the D gene is possibly TRBD1 (5 bases). V gave up 2 bases and J gave up 7 bases, with 9 bases separating them. This CDR3 is built from 13 residues. CDR1 and CDR2 (germline): KGHSH, LQKENI. The CDR3 here is CASSPVQVNEQFF. The CDR3, as DNA: TGTGCCAGCTCACCAGTACAGGTTAATGAGCAGTTCTTC.

In the case of this clonotype: Relative to the germline gene, one junction end is altered; a read error may explain this. The genes are TRBV7-2 and TRBJ2-7, with a tentative D call TRBD1 (5 bases). Germline V lookup: CDR1 SGHTA, CDR2 FQGNSA. CDR3 length equals 14 residues. DNA of the CDR3: TGTGCCGGCAGCTCGTACAGGAACTCCTACGAGCAGTACTTC. Protein sequence: CAGSSYRNSYEQYF.

This clonotype was recorded at least ten times. V usage is TRBV6-5 and J usage is TRBJ1-1; TRBD1 might be the D (5 bases). This CDR3 has 16 residues. The V end was cut by 0 bases, the J end by 3 bases, with 14 bases between. CDR1 MNHEY and CDR2 SVGAGI come from the germline V gene. The DNA for the CDR3 is TGTGCCAGCAGTTACTCGATGCAGGGTGCGGACACTGAAGCTTTCTTT. Translation: CASSYSMQGADTEAFF.

This clonotype has a handful of counts. Since a much larger clone is just one base distant, this may be a read error. The chain employs TRBV11-2 and TRBJ2-1; 7 bases fit TRBD1. This CDR3 comprises 15 residues. In germline, CDR1 is SGHAT, CDR2 FQNNGV. V lost 5 bases to trimming and J lost 12 bases; unmatched junction nucleotides: 16. CDR3 sequence reads: CASSRLRGGRMGQFF. The CDR3 DNA reads TGTGCCAGCAGCAGATTACGAGGGGGCCGAATGGGGCAGTTCTTC.

As for this clonotype: A much larger clone differs by one base, so this may be a read error. V is TRBV13 and J is TRBJ2-3; the match to TRBD1 covers 8 bases. The CDR3 is made up of 16 amino acids. In germline, CDR1 is PRHDT, CDR2 FYEKMQ (reference sequence). Here the CDR3 reads CACSKRTGTLTDTQYF. The CDR3 nucleotides read TGTGCCTGCAGCAAAAGGACAGGGACCCTCACAGATACGCAGTATTTT.

This clonotype was counted ten times or more. This chain links TRBV28 with TRBJ2-4; 8 nucleotides align to TRBD1. Per germline, CDR1 MDHEN and CDR2 SYDVKM. This CDR3 contains 14 residues. The V and J ends lost 3 bases and 2 bases, in that order; junction bases with no gene match: 0. The CDR3 here is CASSFRGPKNIQYF. In DNA form, the CDR3 reads TGTGCCAGCAGTTTCAGGGGGCCCAAAAACATTCAGTACTTC.

The chain employs TRBV25-1 and TRBJ1-3; D ambiguous. Germline V lookup: CDR1 MGHDK, CDR2 SYGVNS. The CDR3 extends over 14 amino acids. Trimming took off 3 bases at V and 0 bases at J, with 6 bases between the two ends. The CDR3 DNA follows: TGTGCCAGCAGTGATCGGATCTCTGGAAACACCATATATTTT. It codes for CASSDRISGNTIYF.

V usage is TRBV7-9 and J usage is TRBJ1-2, with TRBD1 matching 7 bases. The CDR3 length is 17 residues. Germline trimming cut 4 bases from V and 8 bases from J; bases unmatched to any gene: 19. The germline CDR1 and CDR2 sequences are SEHNR and FQNEAQ (reference sequence). The CDR3: CASSSAALTGAVGGYTF. CDR3 bases: TGTGCCAGCAGCTCAGCCGCCCTCACAGGGGCCGTGGGGGGCTACACCTTC.

This clonotype has a handful of counts. The rearrangement uses TRBV29-1 and TRBJ2-3, with 9 positions matching TRBD2. The CDR3 length is 14 residues. J was trimmed by 4 bases and V by 5 bases; bases with no gene match: 7. Germline CDR1 SQVTM, CDR2 ANQGSEA. The CDR3 loop reads CSVPSGNGPDTQYF. The CDR3 DNA sequence: TGCAGCGTTCCTAGCGGGAATGGGCCAGATACGCAGTATTTT.

This clonotype appeared a few times. The J gene is TRBJ2-1, the V gene TRBV20-1; 9 bases are a match to TRBD1. CDR3 length: 15 amino acids. Germline CDR1 reads DFQATT; CDR2 reads SNEGSKA (reference sequence). V dropped 2 bases and J dropped 5; count of bases not matched to a gene: 7. This CDR3 is CSARRVGQGNNEQFF. The CDR3, as DNA: TGCAGTGCTAGACGGGTGGGACAGGGTAACAATGAGCAGTTCTTC.

The chain has TRBV12-3 or TRBV12-4 and TRBJ2-5; 7 nucleotides match TRBD2. Unmatched junction bases numbered 12, after V lost 6 bases and J lost 5 bases. The CDR3 runs to 15 residues. The CDR3 region is CASSLTSAFWETQYF. The CDR3 DNA sequence: TGTGCCAGCAGCCTCACTAGCGCCTTCTGGGAGACCCAGTACTTC.

Only a few counts were recorded for this clonotype. V gene TRBV15 combines with J gene TRBJ2-5; D gene ambiguous. Germline-derived CDR1 and CDR2 are LNHNV and YYDKDF (reference sequence). This CDR3 spans 14 amino acids. V lost 6 bases, J lost 4 bases, and 15 bases lay in between. The CDR3 sequence is CATRPGQLLETQYF. CDR3 nucleotides: TGTGCCACCAGGCCAGGCCAGCTGTTAGAGACCCAGTACTTC.

The chain is built from TRBV19 and TRBJ1-1; D uncertain. Trimming removed 3 bases from V and 5 bases from J, with 16 bases in between. Germline CDR1 reads LNHDA; CDR2 reads SQIVND (reference sequence). The length of the CDR3 is 15 residues. CDR3 in amino acids: CASSIPAGSVTEAFF. In nucleotides, the CDR3 is TGTGCCAGTAGTATCCCCGCAGGCTCCGTTACTGAAGCTTTCTTT.

This clonotype was observed many times. This chain links TRBV11-2 with TRBJ2-1; D gene ambiguous. This CDR3 contains 15 residues. CDR1 and CDR2 (germline): SGHAT, FQNNGV. V shed 1 base and J shed 1 base, with 8 bases lying between them. CDR3 DNA: TGTGCCAGCAGCTTAGGTATGGATTCCTACAATGAGCAGTTCTTC. Its translation: CASSLGMDSYNEQFF.

The gene calls are TRBV30 and TRBJ2-2, with 7 bases matching TRBD2. The CDR3 is 15 amino acids. J was trimmed by 3 bases and V by 0 bases; bases with no gene match: 4. The germline gives CDR1 GTSNPN, CDR2 SVGIG (reference sequence). This chain's CDR3 is CAWSVHGRHTGELFF. CDR3 nucleotide sequence: TGTGCCTGGAGTGTACACGGGAGGCACACCGGGGAGCTGTTTTTT. The full variable domain, with the rest looked up from reference TRBV30 and TRBJ2-2, is SQTIHQWPATLVQPVGSPLSLECTVEGTSNPNLYWYRQAAGRGLQLLFYSVGIGQISSEVPQNLSASRPQDRQFILSSKKLLLSDSGFYLCAWSVHGRHTGELFFGEGSRLTVL.